A selection of T cell receptor beta chains follows, all from one sample in a study of CD8 T cells in ankylosing spondylitis. MiXCR, applied by TCRdb to the 5' RACE reads, yields one record per CDR3 protein. The table shows hundreds of thousands of distinct CDR3 sequences, with over 9.5% occurring only once. What was sequenced was blood, either unsorted or a sorted T cell fraction (not recorded which). The receptors were sampled from a male donor with ankylosing spondylitis. The CDR3 runs from the conserved cysteine through the conserved F or W. D genes are given only for firm matches. Where a row states a size, it is once, few, many or the class of an expanded clone; other rows omit it.

j_call,clone_size,cdr3_length,d_call,v_call,cdr3_nt,cdr3_aa
TRBJ1-2,few,13,.,TRBV27,TGTGCCAGCAGTTTGACAGCGTACTATGGCTACACCTTC,CASSLTAYYGYTF
TRBJ2-7,.,14,.,TRBV11-2,TGTGCCAGCAGCCTATACACAGGGTCCTACGAGCAGTACTTC,CASSLYTGSYEQYF
TRBJ1-2,many,15,.,TRBV20-1,TGCAGTGCTAGAGCCATGGGGGAAGGATTCTATGGCTACACCTTC,CSARAMGEGFYGYTF
TRBJ1-5,.,13,.,TRBV20-1,TGCAGTGCCCAAGGACACCTCAATCAGCCCCAGCATTTT,CSAQGHLNQPQHF
TRBJ2-7,few,12,.,TRBV12-3/TRBV12-4,TGTGCCAGCAGTTTTCGGGGGCTCGAGCAGTACTTC,CASSFRGLEQYF
TRBJ2-7,.,13,.,TRBV7-9,TGTGTCGTTCCGGGCCTTACTATGTACGAGCAGTACTTC,CVVPGLTMYEQYF
TRBJ2-7,.,16,TRBD1,TRBV7-9,TGTGCCAGCAGCTTAACCCCGGGACAGGCCTCCTACGAGCAGTACTTC,CASSLTPGQASYEQYF
TRBJ2-7,few,17,.,TRBV5-4,TGTGCCAGCAGCCCCGCGCCCTCTAGAGGGTTCTCCTACGAGCAGTACTTC,CASSPAPSRGFSYEQYF
TRBJ2-1,many,17,TRBD2,TRBV4-3,TGCGCCAGCAGCCAAATAGGGACTAGCGGTGCTTACAATGAGCAGTTCTTC,CASSQIGTSGAYNEQFF
TRBJ2-7,many,12,.,TRBV10-3,TGTGCCATCGGTCCTTCCCTTTACGAGCAGTACTTC,CAIGPSLYEQYF
TRBJ2-7,.,15,.,TRBV6-1,TGTGCCAGCAGTCTCAGCCAGGACCTCTACTACGAGCAGTACTTC,CASSLSQDLYYEQYF
TRBJ1-1,.,13,.,TRBV29-1,TGCAGCGTTGATCGTCAGGTTGGGACCGGAGCTTTCTTT,CSVDRQVGTGAFF
TRBJ1-2,many,15,.,TRBV6-1,TGTGCCAGCAAAGGACTCCGGCCGTTTGGCTATGGCTACACCTTC,CASKGLRPFGYGYTF
TRBJ1-2,many,15,.,TRBV5-1,TGCGCCAGCAGCTTGGCTTCACGGTTAGGGTATGGCTACACCTTC,CASSLASRLGYGYTF
TRBJ2-1,.,14,.,TRBV6-5,TGTGCCAGCAGTTACTGGGGGGCCGGTAATGAGCAGTTCTTC,CASSYWGAGNEQFF
TRBJ1-6,.,15,.,TRBV12-3/TRBV12-4,TGTGCCAGCACAGAAGGACTGGTGAAAAATTCACCCCTCCACTTT,CASTEGLVKNSPLHF
TRBJ2-1,many,16,.,TRBV10-2,TGCGCCAGCAGTGAGCCGCGGGGACCAACCTACAATGAGCAGTTCTTC,CASSEPRGPTYNEQFF
TRBJ1-1,few,14,TRBD1,TRBV5-1,TGCGCCAGCAGCTCGATACCGGGACAGGGGGAAGCTTTCTTT,CASSSIPGQGEAFF
TRBJ2-2,many,15,.,TRBV7-3,TGTGCCAGCAGCTTCACAGGAGGGGACACCGGGGAGCTGTTTTTT,CASSFTGGDTGELFF
TRBJ2-6,.,14,TRBD1,TRBV20-1,TGCAGTGCTACCCTAGGGGGCGGGGCCAACGTCCTGACTTTC,CSATLGGGANVLTF
TRBJ2-6,few,17,.,TRBV6-2/TRBV6-3,TGTGCCAGCAGCTATACCTTTGCAGAACCTGGGGCCAACGTCCTGACTTTC,CASSYTFAEPGANVLTF
TRBJ1-3,.,14,TRBD1,TRBV29-1,TGCAGCGTTTTACAGGGGTATCCTGGAAACACCATATATTTT,CSVLQGYPGNTIYF
TRBJ2-7,.,13,.,TRBV7-2,TGTGCCAGCAGCCAGAGCGGATCCTACGAGCAGTACTTC,CASSQSGSYEQYF
TRBJ2-6,few,17,.,TRBV6-2/TRBV6-3,TGTGCCAGCAGTTACTCGAGAGGGGGCTCTGGGGCCAACGTCCTGACTTTC,CASSYSRGGSGANVLTF
TRBJ2-1,few,17,TRBD2,TRBV20-1,TGCAGTGCTAGGCCCGGGGAGCGGGAGGGCTCCTACAATGAGCAGTTCTTC,CSARPGEREGSYNEQFF
TRBJ2-7,few,12,.,TRBV28,TGTGCCAGCAGTTTCCCCCCAGCCGAGCAGTACTTC,CASSFPPAEQYF
TRBJ1-6,.,16,TRBD1,TRBV28,TGTGCCAGCAGGTCGACAGGGAGCTCCTATAATTCACCCCTCCACTTT,CASRSTGSSYNSPLHF
TRBJ1-1,.,14,.,TRBV5-1,TGCGCCAGCAGCTTGGCAGGGGATGGGGTTGAAGCTTTCTTT,CASSLAGDGVEAFF
TRBJ2-1,few,13,.,TRBV6-2/TRBV6-3,TGTGCCAGCAATCCTCAGGATAGGGATGAGCAGTTCTTC,CASNPQDRDEQFF